Following are 30 T cell receptor beta chains from one sample sequenced in a study of blood T cell repertoires in COVID-19. Profiling relied on immunoSEQ multiplex PCR, and the TCRdb table lists in-frame clones only, not all of them. The table shows approximately 180,000 clones, with 65% to 80% occurring only once. The sample comprised PBMCs or T cells enriched from blood (not recorded which). Receptors originate from a woman between 45 and 60 years old with acute COVID-19.

The rearrangement links TRBV6-5 to TRBJ1-3, with 8 bases aligning to TRBD1. V lost 6 bases to trimming and J lost 3 bases; unmatched junction nucleotides: 7. Germline lookup yields CDR1 MNHEY and CDR2 SVGAGI. This CDR3 is 15 amino acids long. CDR3 DNA: TGTGCCAGCAGACCCAGGGGGCATGGTGGAAACACCATATATTTT. Protein product: CASRPRGHGGNTIYF.

This clone appeared a few times. The V gene is TRBV19, the J gene TRBJ2-4, with D possibly TRBD2 on 5 matching bases. V lost 5 bases and J 6 bases, leaving 17 bases between the germline ends. This CDR3 contains 15 residues. Germline CDR1 reads LNHDA; CDR2 reads SQIVND (reference sequence). As DNA, the CDR3 is TGTGCCAGTAGTGTCGGGCCCTCCGGGGTAAACATTCAGTACTTC. It codes for CASSVGPSGVNIQYF.

This clone was seen more than once but under ten times. The chain couples TRBV28 to TRBJ1-3; D not certain. Between the trimmed V and J ends, which lost 8 bases and 0 bases, there was a span of 11 bases. The CDR3 totals 14 residues. The germline gives CDR1 MDHEN, CDR2 SYDVKM. The CDR3 reads CASRLARSGNTIYF. CDR3 DNA sequence: TGTGCCAGCCGCTTGGCACGCTCTGGAAACACCATATATTTT.

This clone showed up just a few times. J is TRBJ2-3 and V is TRBV28; D unresolved. The CDR3 loop spans 11 amino acids. V dropped 3 bases and J dropped 7 bases, with 5 bases sitting between them. CDR1 is MDHEN, CDR2 SYDVKM, per germline. The CDR3 DNA reads TGTGCCAGCAGTTTTCTGTATACGCAGTATTTT. It is translated as CASSFLYTQYF.

The chain combines TRBV9 with TRBJ2-3; D is unclear. Trimming shortened V by 0 bases and J by 5 bases, and 10 bases separated the two germline ends. Germline lookup yields CDR1 SGDLS and CDR2 YYNGEE. CDR3 length: 14 amino acids. CDR3 residues: CASSVESPGDTQYF. The DNA of the CDR3 is TGTGCCAGCAGCGTAGAATCCCCGGGAGATACGCAGTATTTT. The full variable domain, rest sourced from reference TRBV9 and TRBJ2-3, is DSGVTQTPKHLITATGQRVTLRCSPRSGDLSVYWYQQSLDQGLQFLIQYYNGEERAKGNILERFSAQQFPDLHSELNLSSLELGDSALYFCASSVESPGDTQYFGPGTRLTVL.

This chain connects TRBV3-1 (or the pseudogene TRBV3-2) to TRBJ1-2, with D possibly TRBD1 on 6 matching bases. Germline CDR1 LGHDT, CDR2 YNNKEL (reference sequence). CDR3 length: 14 residues. The V end lost 2 bases, the J end lost 7 bases, and 14 bases lay between the germline ends. DNA for the CDR3: TGTGCCAGCAGCCAACAAGGGGGAGGGTCTGGCTACACCTTC. Translated, it gives CASSQQGGGSGYTF.

This chain's CDR3 is CASTPTGNYGYTF. CDR3 DNA sequence: TGTGCCAGCACCCCGACAGGGAACTATGGCTACACCTTC. The chain carries TRBV11-2 and TRBJ1-2; 7 nucleotides match TRBD1. V was pared by 7 bases and J by 2 bases, with 4 bases of the junction left unmatched. Looked up from germline, CDR1 is SGHAT and CDR2 is FQNNGV. The CDR3 extends over 13 amino acids.

This chain links TRBV6-5 with TRBJ1-2; no reliable D call. Germline loops: CDR1 MNHEY, CDR2 SVGAGI. Trimming left V 6 bases short and J 5 bases short, with 13 bases between. The CDR3 contains 13 residues. The CDR3 nucleotides are TGTGCCAGCAGCCTGAGTGGAGAATATGGCTACACCTTC. This sequence encodes CASSLSGEYGYTF.

V and J are TRBV2 and TRBJ2-5; unclear D gene. Germline CDR1 and CDR2: SNHLY and FYNNEI. The length of the CDR3 is 13 residues. The V end lost 4 bases, the J end lost 5 bases, and 11 bases lay between the germline ends. CDR3 sequence: CASSVGSRETQYF. The CDR3 nucleotides read TGTGCCAGCAGTGTAGGAAGCAGGGAGACCCAGTACTTC.

J is TRBJ2-5 and V is TRBV27, with 10 bases matching TRBD2. Germline V gives CDR1 MNHEY, CDR2 SMNVEV (reference sequence). The CDR3 length is 19 residues. V was pared by 2 bases and J by 1 base, with 13 bases of the junction left unmatched. The CDR3 nucleotides are TGTGCCAGCAGTTTAGAGTCCGGGACTAGCGTCGGTTTCCAAGAGACCCAGTACTTC. Protein: CASSLESGTSVGFQETQYF.

This sequence joins TRBV7-9 and TRBJ2-1; 13 bases align to TRBD2. V shed 5 bases and J 5 bases; nucleotides not matched to a gene: 9. The CDR3 runs 17 residues. Germline V gene data show CDR1 as SEHNR and CDR2 as FQNEAQ (reference sequence). In nucleotides, the CDR3 is TGTGCCAGCAGCCTAACTAGCGGGGGGGCGTCCAACAATGAGCAGTTCTTC. Protein product: CASSLTSGGASNNEQFF.

This clone appeared a single time. This rearrangement joins TRBV5-4 to TRBJ1-4; 7 bases line up with TRBD1. V lost 2 bases and J lost 5; bases outside the gene matches: 6. Germline lookup yields CDR1 SGHNT and CDR2 YYREEE (reference sequence). The CDR3 sequence is 15 residues long. CDR3 DNA: TGTGCCAGCAGCTTCCCACAGGGGCAGAATGAAAAACTGTTTTTT. Protein sequence: CASSFPQGQNEKLFF.

V gene TRBV3-1 (or the pseudogene TRBV3-2) combines with J gene TRBJ1-2; D is unresolved. Trimming cost V 2 bases and J 3 bases, with 13 bases left between them. CDR3 size: 15 residues. Germline lookup yields CDR1 LGHDT and CDR2 YNNKEL (reference sequence). The CDR3 reads CASSQKFYIDYGYTF. DNA for the CDR3: TGTGCCAGCAGCCAAAAATTTTACATCGACTATGGCTACACCTTC.

This chain uses TRBV5-6 with TRBJ1-5; D remains unclear. The CDR3 runs to 14 residues. Germline loops: CDR1 SGHDT, CDR2 YYEEEE. Trimming took 1 base from V and 7 from J, leaving 12 bases between them. The CDR3 DNA is TGTGCCAGCAGCTTGTTAAGGGAGCAACAGCCCCAGCATTTT. Encoded protein: CASSLLREQQPQHF.

The chain is built from TRBV11-3 and TRBJ2-1, with 12 positions matching TRBD2. Germline CDR1 and CDR2: SGHNT and YENEEA. This CDR3 spans 17 amino acids. V gave up 1 base and J gave up 10 bases; unmatched junction bases: 11. For the CDR3, the DNA is TGTGCCAGCAGCTTAGGAACTAGCGGGGGGCCACTGGAGGAGCAGTTCTTC. Translated: CASSLGTSGGPLEEQFF.

This clone was counted only a few times. The chain couples TRBV19 to TRBJ1-4; perhaps TRBD1 as D (5 bases). Trimming cost V 11 bases and J 3 bases, with 10 bases left between them. Germline values: CDR1 LNHDA, CDR2 SQIVND (reference sequence). The CDR3 is 12 residues long. CDR3 sequence: CASGKANEKLFF. The CDR3 nucleotides are TGTGCCTCAGGGAAGGCTAATGAAAAACTGTTTTTT.

The V call is TRBV4-1, the J call TRBJ2-3; 11 positions match TRBD1. Germline-derived CDR1 and CDR2 are MGHRA and YSYEKL. This CDR3 spans 15 amino acids. Trimming cost V 4 bases and J 4 bases; bases outside gene matches: 4. CDR3 sequence (DNA): TGCGCCAGCAGCCCCCGGACAGGGGGCCCAGATACGCAGTATTTT. This translates into CASSPRTGGPDTQYF.

This clone was seen a single time. The chain combines TRBV23-1 with TRBJ1-5; 8 positions agree with TRBD1. TRBV23-1 is flagged as an ORF with uncertain function. This CDR3 is built from 13 residues. V lost 9 bases to trimming and J lost 7 bases; unmatched junction nucleotides: 8. The chain's CDR3 is CARELDRVQPQHF. Here the CDR3 DNA reads TGCGCCAGGGAATTGGACAGGGTGCAGCCCCAGCATTTT.

The chain uses TRBV5-1 and TRBJ1-2; no clear D gene. The V end was cut by 0 bases, the J end by 3 bases, with 9 bases between. Germline V CDR1 and CDR2: SGHRS, YFSETQ. CDR3 length: 14 residues. This CDR3 is CASSLGLLDYGYTF. As DNA, the CDR3 is TGCGCCAGCAGCTTGGGACTGCTTGACTATGGCTACACCTTC. Looking up the rest from reference TRBV5-1 and TRBJ1-2 gives the full variable domain: KAGVTQTPRYLIKTRGQQVTLSCSPISGHRSVSWYQQTPGQGLQFLFEYFSETQRNKGNFPGRFSGRQFSNSRSEMNVSTLELGDSALYLCASSLGLLDYGYTFGSGTRLTVV.

V and J are TRBV28 and TRBJ1-4, with 8 nucleotides matching TRBD1. Per germline, CDR1 MDHEN and CDR2 SYDVKM. V lost 10 bases, J lost 7 bases, and 11 bases stayed unmatched. The CDR3 has 14 residues. CDR3 bases: TGTGCCACCTCCGTCAGGGGGCCATCTGAAAAACTGTTTTTT. Translating gives CATSVRGPSEKLFF.

The table lists this clone with many counts. This chain connects TRBV7-9 to TRBJ1-2; TRBD1 matches 7 bases. Trimming cost V 10 bases and J 0 bases; bases outside gene matches: 11. In germline, CDR1 is SEHNR, CDR2 FQNEAQ (reference sequence). The CDR3 sequence is 15 residues long. The CDR3, as DNA: TGTGCCACCGAGACAGGGATTCGTGCTAACTATGGCTACACCTTC. It translates to CATETGIRANYGYTF.

This chain uses TRBV7-9 with TRBJ1-4; no clear D gene. Trimming cost V 6 bases and J 0 bases, with 11 bases left between them. The V gene's germline CDR1 is SEHNR and CDR2 FQNEAQ (reference sequence). The CDR3 sequence is 15 residues long. The CDR3 sequence is CASRRSGATNEKLFF. DNA for the CDR3: TGTGCCAGCAGACGGTCGGGAGCAACTAATGAAAAACTGTTTTTT.

The chain combines TRBV11-3 with TRBJ2-1; no clear D gene. CDR1 SGHNT and CDR2 YENEEA come from the germline V gene. The CDR3 is 14 amino acids. Trimming took off 5 bases at V and 3 bases at J, with 11 bases between the two ends. The CDR3 here is CASSQSENYNEQFF. In DNA form, the CDR3 reads TGTGCCAGCAGCCAATCAGAAAACTACAATGAGCAGTTCTTC.

J is TRBJ2-3 and V is TRBV7-9, with TRBD2 matching over 11 bases. CDR3 size: 18 residues. V trimming: 6 bases; J trimming: 3 bases; junction bases outside the gene matches: 14. The germline gives CDR1 SEHNR, CDR2 FQNEAQ (reference sequence). CDR3 in amino acids: CASRASGTSGGRTDTQYF. For the CDR3, the DNA is TGTGCCAGCAGGGCGTCCGGAACTAGCGGGGGTAGGACAGATACGCAGTATTTT.

V usage is TRBV11-2 and J usage is TRBJ1-2; 8 bases map to TRBD1. J was trimmed by 8 bases and V by 3 bases; bases with no gene match: 11. Germline V gene lookup returns CDR1 SGHAT and CDR2 FQNNGV. The CDR3 has 15 residues. CDR3 in amino acids: CASSFSMDRVYGYTF. CDR3 coding DNA: TGTGCCAGCAGCTTCTCAATGGACAGGGTATACGGCTACACCTTC.

This sequence joins TRBV10-2 and TRBJ2-5, with 7 bases matching TRBD1. Germline V gives CDR1 WSHSY, CDR2 SAAADI. Losses at the gene ends were 0 bases for V and 8 bases for J; bases not matched to a gene: 6. The CDR3 contains 14 residues. CDR3 sequence (DNA): TGCGCCAGCAGTGAGTCGAGGGGGCTGGGAACCCAGTACTTC. Translated: CASSESRGLGTQYF.

V gene TRBV2 combines with J gene TRBJ1-6; TRBD1 agrees at 8 bases. The germline CDR1 and CDR2 sequences are SNHLY and FYNNEI. Germline trimming cut 6 bases from V and 10 bases from J; bases unmatched to any gene: 8. The CDR3 covers 14 residues. Written as DNA, the CDR3 is TGTGCCAGCAGCCCGGACAGGGTCGGGTCACCCCTCCACTTT. It codes for CASSPDRVGSPLHF.

The CDR3: CARRAALNEQYV. The CDR3 nucleotides read TGTGCCAGGCGGGCAGCTCTCAACGAGCAGTACGTC. The chain uses TRBV25-1 and TRBJ2-7; maybe TRBD2 (5 bases). The CDR3 has 12 amino acids. V gave up 9 bases and J gave up 5 bases, with 14 bases separating them. Germline CDR1 MGHDK, CDR2 SYGVNS.

The rearrangement uses TRBV27 and TRBJ2-1; TRBD2 matches at 14 bases. There are 15 residues in the CDR3. J gave up 7 bases and V 7 bases, and 6 bases lay outside the gene matches. Per the germline V gene, CDR1 is MNHEY and CDR2 is SMNVEV (reference sequence). The CDR3: CASTGLAGGENEQFF. The CDR3 DNA reads TGTGCCAGCACTGGACTAGCGGGGGGAGAAAATGAGCAGTTCTTC.

In the case of this clone: One end of the junction does not line up with germline, which may come from a read error. This chain joins TRBV6-2 or TRBV6-3 and TRBJ2-3; D call uncertain. The CDR3 is 12 amino acids. Germline V lookup: CDR1 MNHEY, CDR2 SVGEGT. As DNA, the CDR3 is TGTGCCAGCAGTTCTTTCGGAGATCCGCAGTATTTT. It yields the protein CASSSFGDPQYF.